This T cell receptor (beta chain) was identified during a study of cytotoxic CD8 clonotypes in ibrutinib-treated CLL. The wider study: Partial response occurred in around 24 patients and complete response in 2; at median about 70 months, around 14 remained remitted and roughly 12 progressed. Mean productive templates were about 260,000; mean productive rearrangements were over 80,000.

This CDR3 is built from 17 residues. Trimming removed 6 bases at V and 2 bases at J, with 22 bases between. Germline CDR1 is LNHDA and CDR2 is SQIVND (reference sequence). To note about this clone: The antigen is unknown.

Findings of the study overall: Having risen at ibrutinib response, clonality had fallen back toward baseline by progression.

TCRdb's table, derived via immunoSEQ multiplex PCR, lists solely in-frame clones and lacks some. The sample records fewer than 35,000 clones, approximately 85% being singletons. This specimen was PBMCs, taken after 24 months of ibrutinib treatment. The sequence derives from a human donor with chronic lymphocytic leukemia. The chain joins TRBV19 to TRBJ1-2; tentative D call: TRBD1 (6 bases). The CDR3 bases are TGTGCCAGTAGCCATATTACCACAGGGCGTAGGAACTATGGCTACACCTTC. Amino acid sequence: CASSHITTGRRNYGYTF.